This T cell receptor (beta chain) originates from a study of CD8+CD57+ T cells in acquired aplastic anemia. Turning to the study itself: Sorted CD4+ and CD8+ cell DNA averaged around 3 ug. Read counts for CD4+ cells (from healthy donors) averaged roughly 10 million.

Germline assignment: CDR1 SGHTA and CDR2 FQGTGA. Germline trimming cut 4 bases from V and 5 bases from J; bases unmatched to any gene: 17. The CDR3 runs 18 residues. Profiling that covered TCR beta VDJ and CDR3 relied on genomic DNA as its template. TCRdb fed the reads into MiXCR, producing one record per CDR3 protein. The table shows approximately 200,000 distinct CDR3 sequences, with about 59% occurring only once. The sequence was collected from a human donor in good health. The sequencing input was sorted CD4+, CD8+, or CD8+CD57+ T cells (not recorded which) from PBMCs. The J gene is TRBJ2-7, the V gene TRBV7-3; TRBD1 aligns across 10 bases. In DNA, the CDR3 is TGTGCCAGCAGCTCACTCCCGGACAGGGGGACCATAACCCACGAGCAGTACTTC. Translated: CASSSLPDRGTITHEQYF.